This TCR beta chain is from a study of blood T cell repertoires in COVID-19. Study as a whole: Spain, Italy and the United States supplied samples that represented acute and convalescent COVID-19.

V dropped 0 bases and J dropped 4 bases, with 7 bases sitting between them. The length of the CDR3 is 14 residues. Germline V gene lookup returns CDR1 SEHNR and CDR2 FQNEAQ (reference sequence). Per the authors' pipeline: Estimates of nucleated cell counts were drawn from the amplification of reference gene primers. Assay used: immunoSEQ multiplex PCR; TCRdb lists only in-frame clones, some missing. V and J calls and clone size are copied from that table; D and trimming were computed from the DNA. The sample holds 210,000 or so clones, less than 90% seen once. The chain joins TRBV7-9 to TRBJ1-5; D not certain. The clonotype originates from a woman in her 50s with acute or convalescent COVID-19. The sequencing sample was made of peripheral blood. CDR3 in DNA: TGTGCCAGCAGCTTAGCGGGCAGGAATCAGCCCCAGCATTTT. This sequence encodes CASSLAGRNQPQHF.